The 32 T cell receptor beta chains below all came from one sample that was sequenced in a study of neurological immune-mediated disorders. TCRdb re-called the 5' RACE reads with MiXCR, one entry per CDR3 protein. The repertoire holds fewer than 30,000 distinct CDR3 sequences, with around 21% as singletons. Material for sequencing was PBMCs. All receptors derive from a woman aged 55-70 years in good health.

The chain has TRBV4-2 and TRBJ1-2, with D possibly being TRBD1 (6 bases). The CDR3 runs to 16 residues. Germline V gene data show CDR1 as LGHNA and CDR2 as YNFKEQ. Trimming removed 1 base from V and 2 bases from J, with 14 bases in between. Here the CDR3 reads CASSQALGRGNYGYTF. The CDR3 coding sequence is TGTGCCAGCAGCCAAGCACTCGGCAGGGGAAACTATGGCTACACCTTC.

Many counts were recorded for this clonotype. The chain employs TRBV25-1 and TRBJ2-7, with D perhaps matching TRBD2 (6 bases). The germline CDR1 and CDR2 sequences are MGHDK and SYGVNS. The CDR3 spans 13 residues. V was shortened by 1 base and J by 6 bases, with 10 bases between the two germline ends. The CDR3 DNA sequence: TGTGCCAGCAGTGAATCGGGGGACGCCGAGCAGTACTTC. This sequence encodes CASSESGDAEQYF.

This clonotype was observed a handful of times. The CDR3 coding sequence is TGCAGTGCTTCCGGGGAGACCCAGTACTTC. Translating it yields CSASGETQYF. The chain carries TRBV20-1 and TRBJ2-5, with unresolved D. V was shortened by 5 bases and J by 5 bases, with 6 bases between the two germline ends. Germline V gene data show CDR1 as DFQATT and CDR2 as SNEGSKA (reference sequence). The CDR3 consists of 10 residues.

This clonotype was detected once. The conserved closing phenylalanine or tryptophan is absent in this CDR3, likely reflecting a read error. V gene TRBV11-2 combines with J gene TRBJ2-1, with 8 bases identical to TRBD2. V was clipped by 9 bases and J by 5 bases; unmatched bases: 12. The CDR3 covers 15 residues. CDR1 and CDR2 from the germline V gene are SGHAT and FQNNGV. The CDR3 spells CASRTSRGDNNEQFL. The CDR3 DNA sequence: TGTGCCAGTAGGACTAGCCGGGGTGACAACAATGAGCAGTTCTTA.

This clonotype was observed at least ten times. This chain connects TRBV2 to TRBJ2-1, with TRBD1 as a possible D gene (6 bases). The germline V gene encodes CDR1 SNHLY and CDR2 FYNNEI. Between the trimmed V and J ends, which lost 7 bases and 7 bases, there was a span of 17 bases. This CDR3 is built from 14 residues. This CDR3 is CASIYEGVRNEQFF. The CDR3 nucleotides are TGTGCCAGCATTTATGAGGGGGTGAGAAATGAGCAGTTCTTC.

This clonotype was seen ten or more times. The gene calls are TRBV10-3 and TRBJ2-1; D is possibly TRBD1 or TRBD2 (5 bases each). Germline V gene lookup returns CDR1 ENHRY and CDR2 SYGVKD. The CDR3 contains 15 residues. V dropped 2 bases and J dropped 6 bases, with 14 bases sitting between them. The chain's CDR3 is CAISEGESQGNEQFF. The CDR3 DNA reads TGTGCCATCAGTGAGGGGGAGTCTCAGGGCAATGAGCAGTTCTTC.

This clonotype was recorded many times. This chain uses TRBV5-1 with TRBJ1-5; D unresolved. Germline-derived CDR1 and CDR2 are SGHRS and YFSETQ. The CDR3 consists of 13 residues. Trimming removed 8 bases at V and 4 bases at J, with 13 bases between. The CDR3 loop is CASKLNPNQPQHF. CDR3 DNA sequence: TGCGCCAGTAAACTAAACCCTAATCAGCCCCAGCATTTT.

This clonotype came up many times. J is TRBJ1-1 and V is TRBV29-1; TRBD1 is a possible D gene (5 bases). Germline V gene sequence: CDR1 SQVTM, CDR2 ANQGSEA. Trimming cost V 7 bases and J 0 bases, with 12 bases left between them. This CDR3 comprises 13 residues. The CDR3 sequence: CSATLQVNTEAFF. The CDR3 region has the DNA TGCAGCGCTACCTTACAGGTGAACACTGAAGCTTTCTTT.

Many counts were recorded for this clonotype. This chain uses TRBV6-2 or TRBV6-3 with TRBJ2-1; perhaps D is TRBD1 or TRBD2 (5 bases each). The V gene lost 0 bases and the J gene lost 0 bases, with 9 bases spanning the gap. The CDR3 sequence is 16 residues long. Germline CDR1 MNHEY, CDR2 SVGEGT. The CDR3 is CASSYSRGSSYNEQFF. The CDR3, as DNA: TGTGCCAGCAGTTACTCGAGGGGTAGCTCCTACAATGAGCAGTTCTTC.

This clonotype was seen ten or more times. The rearrangement uses TRBV6-1 and TRBJ1-2, with 8 bases fitting TRBD1. The CDR3 runs to 15 residues. Unmatched junction bases numbered 8, after V lost 0 bases and J lost 8 bases. Germline lookup yields CDR1 MNHNS and CDR2 SASEGT. The CDR3 loop reads CASSEASVQGGGYTF. The DNA of the CDR3 is TGTGCCAGCAGTGAAGCGTCCGTACAGGGGGGCGGCTACACCTTC.

The chain links TRBV27 to TRBJ2-1, with 10 bases that match TRBD2. The trim removed 5 bases at V and 0 bases at J, leaving 1 base unmatched. The CDR3 covers 15 residues. The germline gives CDR1 MNHEY, CDR2 SMNVEV (reference sequence). The CDR3 region has the DNA TGTGCCAGCAGTACTAGCGGGATCTCCTACAATGAGCAGTTCTTC. This codes for CASSTSGISYNEQFF.

This clonotype was recorded once. V gene TRBV6-1 combines with J gene TRBJ2-7; D is uncertain. The V gene's germline CDR1 is MNHNS and CDR2 SASEGT. V lost 1 base to trimming and J lost 6 bases, with 16 bases between them. The CDR3 runs 15 residues. The CDR3 nucleotides are TGTGCCAGCAGTGAAGTGGCGGCCCCCCTCCGCGAGCAGTACTTC. Protein sequence: CASSEVAAPLREQYF.

This clonotype showed up many times. J is TRBJ2-1 and V is TRBV20-1; D gene uncertain. The CDR3 has 11 amino acids. Germline V lookup: CDR1 DFQATT, CDR2 SNEGSKA (reference sequence). The V end was cut by 5 bases, the J end by 6 bases, with 8 bases between. CDR3 coding DNA: TGCAGTGCTCGGACCTCCAATGAGCAGTTCTTC. It translates to CSARTSNEQFF.

This clonotype was seen at least ten times. The CDR3 nucleotides are TGTGCCAGCAGCTCTGGCCCCAGGACAGGGGTAGACATTCAGTACTTC. Translated: CASSSGPRTGVDIQYF. V and J are TRBV5-5 and TRBJ2-4, with TRBD1 matching 9 bases. Germline trimming cut 3 bases from V and 8 bases from J; bases unmatched to any gene: 12. Germline lookup yields CDR1 SGHKS and CDR2 YYEKEE (reference sequence). The CDR3 spans 16 residues. Full variable domain (remainder filled in from reference TRBV5-5 and TRBJ2-4): DAGVTQSPTHLIKTRGQQVTLRCSPISGHKSVSWYQQVLGQGPQFIFQYYEKEERGRGNFPDRFSARQFPNYSSELNVNALLLGDSALYLCASSSGPRTGVDIQYFGAGTRLSVL.

The genes are TRBV5-1 and TRBJ1-1, with TRBD1 matching over 7 bases. The germline V gene encodes CDR1 SGHRS and CDR2 YFSETQ. J gave up 0 bases and V 0 bases, and 11 bases lay outside the gene matches. The CDR3 is 18 amino acids. The CDR3 sequence: CASSLEPPGGDVNTEAFF. The CDR3 bases are TGCGCCAGCAGCTTGGAGCCCCCAGGGGGGGATGTGAACACTGAAGCTTTCTTT.

In its sample, this clonotype was seen many times. One end of the junction fails to match germline, which may point to a read error. The chain employs TRBV6-2 or TRBV6-3 and TRBJ2-1; tentatively, D is TRBD1 (6 bases). In germline, CDR1 is MNHEY, CDR2 SVGEGT. The CDR3 has 12 amino acids. The CDR3 loop is CASSYRQGPHVF. Here the CDR3 DNA reads TGTGCCAGCAGTTATCGGCAGGGGCCACATGTCTTC.

The CDR3 loop is CATSEGDLGNEQFF. The CDR3, as DNA: TGTGCCACCAGTGAGGGGGATTTGGGCAATGAGCAGTTCTTC. The chain joins TRBV24-1 to TRBJ2-1; TRBD1 or TRBD2 may be the D gene (5 bases each). Between the trimmed V and J ends, which lost 4 bases and 6 bases, there was a span of 12 bases. The CDR3 sequence is 14 residues long. Germline lookup yields CDR1 KGHDR and CDR2 SFDVKD.

This clonotype was detected ten times or more. V usage is TRBV6-2 or TRBV6-3 and J usage is TRBJ2-3, with 8 bases identical to TRBD2. CDR3 length: 13 amino acids. Germline loops: CDR1 MNHEY, CDR2 SVGEGT. V was pared by 7 bases and J by 4 bases, with 4 bases of the junction left unmatched. CDR3 nucleotides: TGTGCCAGCATGATTAGCGGGGCAGATACGCAGTATTTT. Translation: CASMISGADTQYF.

The chain employs TRBV27 and TRBJ2-7, with 10 bases lining up with TRBD1. Trimming at V came to 4 bases and at J to 5 bases, leaving 14 bases not matched to a gene. Germline loops: CDR1 MNHEY, CDR2 SMNVEV (reference sequence). CDR3 length equals 17 residues. The DNA of the CDR3 is TGTGCCAGCAGTTCGACCCTATGGGACAGGGGCACCCACGAGCAGTACTTC. Translated: CASSSTLWDRGTHEQYF.

This clonotype has ten or more counts. The chain couples TRBV3-1 to TRBJ2-7; D gene uncertain. The CDR3 length is 12 residues. V lost 1 base and J lost 4, with 5 bases in between. Germline V gene data show CDR1 as LGHDT and CDR2 as YNNKEL (reference sequence). The CDR3 reads CASSQAGYEQYF. As DNA, the CDR3 is TGTGCCAGCAGCCAAGCCGGGTACGAGCAGTACTTC.

There are many counts of this clonotype. CDR3 sequence (DNA): TGTGCCATCTTAGGTAGGACAGGTAACATAAATCAGCCCCAGCATTTT. It translates to CAILGRTGNINQPQHF. The chain joins TRBV28 to TRBJ1-5, with 7 bases fitting TRBD1. Per the germline V gene, CDR1 is MDHEN and CDR2 is SYDVKM. The CDR3 runs to 16 residues. V lost 10 bases and J lost 4; bases outside the gene matches: 16. The whole variable domain, filled in from reference TRBV28 and TRBJ1-5, reads DVKVTQSSRYLVKRTGEKVFLECVQDMDHENMFWYRQDPGLGLRLIYFSYDVKMKEKGDIPEGYSVSREKKERFSLILESASTNQTSMYLCAILGRTGNINQPQHFGDGTRLSIL.

The genes are TRBV20-1 and TRBJ2-1, with 8 nucleotides matching TRBD2. Germline V gene lookup returns CDR1 DFQATT and CDR2 SNEGSKA (reference sequence). Germline trimming cut 5 bases from V and 2 bases from J; bases unmatched to any gene: 8. The CDR3 loop spans 15 amino acids. The CDR3 loop reads CSARRLAGTYNEQFF. The CDR3 nucleotides read TGCAGTGCTCGACGGCTAGCGGGTACCTACAATGAGCAGTTCTTC.

This clonotype was counted at least ten times. The chain links TRBV7-7 to TRBJ2-5; 8 bases line up with TRBD1. The V gene end was trimmed by 5 bases and the J gene end by 3 bases; junction bases not matched to a gene: 8. Germline V gene sequence: CDR1 SSHAT, CDR2 FNYEAQ (reference sequence). The CDR3 totals 15 residues. Here the CDR3 reads CASSPPGTGEETQYF. CDR3 coding DNA: TGTGCCAGCAGCCCTCCCGGGACAGGCGAAGAGACCCAGTACTTC.

The rearrangement uses TRBV28 and TRBJ2-3, with 11 bases matching TRBD2. Germline lookup yields CDR1 MDHEN and CDR2 SYDVKM. The CDR3 totals 16 residues. J gave up 0 bases and V 3 bases, and 2 bases lay outside the gene matches. The CDR3 loop is CASSLGLAASTDTQYF. The CDR3 DNA is TGTGCCAGCAGTTTGGGACTAGCGGCTAGCACAGATACGCAGTATTTT.

In its sample, this clonotype was seen many times. The gene calls are TRBV9 and TRBJ2-1, with TRBD2 identical over 8 bases. CDR1 is SGDLS and CDR2 is YYNGEE in the germline V gene. J gave up 10 bases and V 0 bases, and 12 bases lay outside the gene matches. CDR3 length equals 16 residues. The CDR3 loop is CASSVATGGPGTEQFF. The CDR3 nucleotides are TGTGCCAGCAGCGTAGCGACGGGAGGGCCGGGCACCGAGCAGTTCTTC.

This chain connects TRBV5-1 to TRBJ1-2; D gene uncertain. The CDR3 is 15 amino acids. The germline CDR1 and CDR2 sequences are SGHRS and YFSETQ. The V gene lost 4 bases and the J gene lost 2 bases, with 15 bases spanning the gap. CDR3: CASSTQPGENYGYTF. In DNA form, the CDR3 reads TGCGCCAGCAGCACACAGCCTGGAGAAAACTATGGCTACACCTTC.

This clonotype was seen ten or more times. The chain recombines TRBV7-9 with TRBJ1-1, with D possibly TRBD1 on 5 matching bases. The CDR3 contains 17 residues. The V and J ends lost 4 bases and 1 base respectively, with 19 bases between them. The germline V gene has CDR1 SEHNR and CDR2 FQNEAQ (reference sequence). The CDR3 is CASSSDWGRGRNTEAFF. In DNA form, the CDR3 reads TGTGCCAGCAGCTCCGACTGGGGACGTGGGCGGAACACTGAAGCTTTCTTT. Full variable domain (rest looked up from reference TRBV7-9 and TRBJ1-1): DTGVSQNPRHKITKRGQNVTFRCDPISEHNRLYWYRQTLGQGPEFLTYFQNEAQLEKSRLLSDRFSAERPKGSFSTLEIQRTEQGDSAMYLCASSSDWGRGRNTEAFFGQGTRLTVV.

This clonotype is a singleton in its sample. Mismatch with germline at one junction end may stem from a read error. The gene calls are TRBV15 and TRBJ1-5; D remains ambiguous. The DNA end lines up better with TRBJ2-3; the J call may be wrong. The CDR3 covers 13 residues. Looked up from germline, CDR1 is LNHNV and CDR2 is YYDKDF (reference sequence). CDR3 DNA sequence: TGTGCCGCCAGCAGAGATTCCCATCAGCCCCAGTATTTT. It translates to CAASRDSHQPQYF.

V gene TRBV12-3 or TRBV12-4 combines with J gene TRBJ1-5; 8 bases fit TRBD1. V was clipped by 6 bases and J by 2 bases; unmatched bases: 6. The CDR3 has 15 amino acids. The CDR3 here is CASRHEQGGNQPQHF. The CDR3 bases are TGTGCCAGCAGACATGAACAGGGGGGCAATCAGCCCCAGCATTTT.

This clonotype showed up just a few times. This chain uses TRBV29-1 with TRBJ2-6; the D gene is possibly TRBD2 (7 bases). Germline values: CDR1 SQVTM, CDR2 ANQGSEA. Trimming removed 7 bases at V and 4 bases at J, with 20 bases between. CDR3 length: 16 amino acids. The CDR3 loop is CSALEGGPLGANVLTF. The DNA of the CDR3 is TGCAGCGCCCTGGAGGGGGGGCCCCTCGGGGCCAACGTCCTGACTTTC.

The rearrangement joins TRBV4-3 to TRBJ1-1, with D possibly TRBD1 on 5 matching bases. The CDR3 extends over 14 amino acids. Trimming removed 4 bases from V and 3 bases from J, with 12 bases in between. CDR1 is LGHNA, CDR2 YSLEER, per germline. CDR3 loop: CASSLRAIDTEAFF. The CDR3 DNA follows: TGCGCCAGCAGCCTCAGGGCCATCGACACTGAAGCTTTCTTT.

Regarding this clonotype: Mismatch with germline at one junction end may stem from a read error. The genes are TRBV7-2 and TRBJ2-3; a possible D gene is TRBD1 (5 bases). Germline assignment: CDR1 SGHTA and CDR2 FQGNSA. CDR3 size: 15 residues. The CDR3 region has the DNA TGTGCCAGCAGCTTAGGGACACCCTACAAAGATACGCACTATTTT. Translation: CASSLGTPYKDTHYF. The variable domain in full, completed from reference TRBV7-2 and TRBJ2-3, reads GAGVSQSPSNKVTEKGKDVELRCDPISGHTALYWYRQSLGQGLEFLIYFQGNSAPDKSGLPSDRFSAERTGGSVSTLTIQRTQQEDSAVYLCASSLGTPYKDTHYFGPGTRLTVL.